This T cell receptor beta chain came from a study of early T cells in non-severe SARS-CoV-2 infection. The wider study: Sequencing of unsorted whole blood was done on bulk RNA, leaving chains unpaired. Study-level points and caveats: VDJdb matches were skewed toward anti-spike CD8 T cell responses.

CDR3 size: 14 residues. V lost 5 bases, J lost 8 bases, and 7 bases stayed unmatched. From germline, CDR1 is SGHTA and CDR2 FQGTGA. Each single cDNA molecule received a unique molecular identifier. TCRdb reprocessed the 5' RACE reads with MiXCR, giving one entry per CDR3 protein. The repertoire holds tens of thousands of distinct CDR3 sequences, about 8.9% seen once, with 17% in the top ten. In this sample, this clonotype turned up a few times. The antigen remains undetermined. The V and J genes are TRBV7-3 and TRBJ2-1; 9 nucleotides line up with TRBD2. The TCR comes from an adult who was a healthcare worker with PCR-confirmed SARS-CoV-2 infection or an uninfected control (not recorded which). Sequencing was carried out using whole blood. The CDR3 DNA sequence: TGTGCCAGCAGCCCTAGCGGGAAAGGGGATGAGCAGTTCTTC. It yields the protein CASSPSGKGDEQFF.